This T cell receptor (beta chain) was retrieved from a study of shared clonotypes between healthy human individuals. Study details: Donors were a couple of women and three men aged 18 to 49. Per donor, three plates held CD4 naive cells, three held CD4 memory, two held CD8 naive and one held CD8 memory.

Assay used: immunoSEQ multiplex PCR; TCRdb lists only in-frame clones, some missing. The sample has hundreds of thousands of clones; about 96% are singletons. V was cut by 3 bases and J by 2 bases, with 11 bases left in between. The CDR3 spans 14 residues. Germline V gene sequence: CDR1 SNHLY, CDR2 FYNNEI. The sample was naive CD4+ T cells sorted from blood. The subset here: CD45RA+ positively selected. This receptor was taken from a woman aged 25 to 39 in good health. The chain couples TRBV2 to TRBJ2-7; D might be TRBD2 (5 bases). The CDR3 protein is CASSDGGPPYEQYF. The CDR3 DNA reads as TGTGCCAGCAGTGACGGCGGGCCTCCCTACGAGCAGTACTTC. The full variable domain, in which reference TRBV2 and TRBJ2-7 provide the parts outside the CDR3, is EPEVTQTPSHQVTQMGQEVILRCVPISNHLYFYWYRQILGQKVEFLVSFYNNEISEKSEIFDDQFSVERPDGSNFTLKIRSTKLEDSAMYFCASSDGGPPYEQYFGPGTRLTVT.